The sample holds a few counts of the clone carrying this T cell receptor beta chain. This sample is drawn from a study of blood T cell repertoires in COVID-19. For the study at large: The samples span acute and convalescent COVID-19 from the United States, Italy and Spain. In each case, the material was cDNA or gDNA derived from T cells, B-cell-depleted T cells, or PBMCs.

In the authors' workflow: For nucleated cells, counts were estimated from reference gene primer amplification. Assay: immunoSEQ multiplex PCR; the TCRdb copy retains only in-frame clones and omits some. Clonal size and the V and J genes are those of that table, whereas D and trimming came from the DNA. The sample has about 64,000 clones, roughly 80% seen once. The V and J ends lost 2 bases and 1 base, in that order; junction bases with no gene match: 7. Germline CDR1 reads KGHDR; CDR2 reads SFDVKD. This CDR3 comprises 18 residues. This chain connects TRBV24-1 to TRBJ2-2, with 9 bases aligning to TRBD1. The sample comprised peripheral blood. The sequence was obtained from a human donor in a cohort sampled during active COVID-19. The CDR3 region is CATSDWGQGVLNTGELFF. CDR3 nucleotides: TGTGCCACCAGTGATTGGGGACAGGGAGTTCTGAACACCGGGGAGCTGTTTTTT.